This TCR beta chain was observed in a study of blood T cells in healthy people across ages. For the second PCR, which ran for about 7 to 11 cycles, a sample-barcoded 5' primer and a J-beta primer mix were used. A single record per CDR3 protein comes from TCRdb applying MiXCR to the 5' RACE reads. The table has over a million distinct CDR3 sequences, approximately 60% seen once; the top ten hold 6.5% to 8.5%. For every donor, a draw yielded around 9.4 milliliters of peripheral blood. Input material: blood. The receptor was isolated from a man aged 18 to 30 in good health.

The CDR3 spells CATLDGGTDTQYF. For the CDR3, the DNA is TGTGCCACTCTGGACGGAGGCACAGATACGCAGTATTTT. The chain employs TRBV10-3 and TRBJ2-3; D unresolved. V was trimmed by 10 bases and J by 1 base, leaving 12 bases between them. The CDR3 runs 13 residues. The germline V gene has CDR1 ENHRY and CDR2 SYGVKD.